This paragraph covers one T cell receptor beta chain sequence. As yet, its antigen is unknown. The data were obtained in a study of CD4+ T cells in melanoma. Overall study results and limits: CD8+ T cell, macrophage and B cell function reportedly correlated with neoantigen-specific CD4+ T cells. Neoantigen-specific CD4+ T cells in melanoma reportedly had diverse differentiation states.

Only in-frame clones appear in the TCRdb table, and some are missing; sequencing was by immunoSEQ multiplex PCR. The repertoire includes approximately 19,000 clones, just under 80% of them detected once, and around 9.7% sits in the top ten. Germline V CDR1 and CDR2: SEHNR, FQNEAQ (reference sequence). The CDR3 consists of 16 residues. The J segment lost 4 bases and the V segment lost 4 bases, leaving 7 bases of the junction unmatched. The J gene is TRBJ2-2, the V gene TRBV7-9; 9 positions agree with TRBD1. The sequence derives from a human donor with melanoma. CDR3 in amino acids: CASSWLGTGTTGELFF. In DNA, the CDR3 is TGTGCCAGCAGCTGGCTCGGGACAGGGACCACCGGGGAGCTGTTTTTT.